The 31 T cell receptor beta chains below come from one sample, sequenced in a study of glioma-infiltrating T cells after dendritic cell vaccination. Data came from immunoSEQ multiplex PCR; TCRdb stores just in-frame clones and leaves some out. The data show roughly 83,000 clones, 85% to 90% seen once. The material was blood, obtained before dendritic cell vaccination. Every receptor here comes from a human donor with glioblastoma.

The genes are TRBV28 and TRBJ1-3; no definite D call. Trimming left V 1 base short and J 0 bases short, with 10 bases between. The CDR3 is 16 residues long. Per the germline V gene, CDR1 is MDHEN and CDR2 is SYDVKM. CDR3 sequence reads: CASSLYNGASGNTIYF. The CDR3 DNA reads as TGTGCCAGCAGTTTATATAACGGTGCCTCTGGAAACACCATATATTTT.

The rearrangement links TRBV5-6 to TRBJ1-1; D remains unclear. Germline V gene data show CDR1 as SGHDT and CDR2 as YYEEEE. V gave up 2 bases and J gave up 4 bases, with 18 bases separating them. The CDR3 totals 16 residues. CDR3 coding DNA: TGTGCCAGCAGCTTTTGGGTCGTCCCCCGAGGCACTGAAGCTTTCTTT. This gives the protein CASSFWVVPRGTEAFF.

This chain uses TRBV6-5 with TRBJ1-6; TRBD1 aligns across 9 bases. Trimming removed 7 bases from V and 9 bases from J; junction bases left unmatched: 4. This CDR3 region has 13 residues. CDR1 and CDR2 (germline): MNHEY, SVGAGI. The CDR3 sequence is CASKGQGPSPLHF. DNA for the CDR3: TGTGCCAGCAAGGGACAGGGACCTTCACCCCTCCACTTT.

CDR3 sequence reads: CASSTDSFSTEAFF. CDR3 nucleotide sequence: TGTGCCAGCAGTACTGACAGTTTTAGTACTGAAGCTTTCTTT. This chain uses TRBV27 with TRBJ1-1, with D perhaps matching TRBD1 (5 bases). The CDR3 runs to 14 residues. Trimming removed 5 bases from V and 5 bases from J, with 15 bases in between. The germline V gene encodes CDR1 MNHEY and CDR2 SMNVEV (reference sequence).

The V call is TRBV5-6, the J call TRBJ1-2, with D possibly matching TRBD1 (6 bases). Germline V lookup: CDR1 SGHDT, CDR2 YYEEEE. The CDR3 is made up of 15 amino acids. Trimming stripped 3 bases from V and 1 base from J, with 13 bases between. CDR3 in amino acids: CASSYLTGGNYGYTF. In DNA, the CDR3 is TGTGCCAGCAGCTACTTGACAGGTGGTAACTATGGCTACACCTTC.

The chain recombines TRBV5-1 with TRBJ2-1; the match to TRBD2 covers 14 bases. This CDR3 has 17 residues. The ends lost 4 bases at V and 4 bases at J; junction bases unmatched: 7. Looked up from germline, CDR1 is SGHRS and CDR2 is YFSETQ. CDR3 residues: CASSVGTSGSFYNEQFF. The CDR3 nucleotides are TGCGCCAGCAGCGTGGGGACTAGCGGGAGTTTTTACAATGAGCAGTTCTTC.

This sequence joins TRBV6-5 and TRBJ2-5; 9 bases match TRBD1. The CDR3 extends over 15 amino acids. CDR1 and CDR2 (germline): MNHEY, SVGAGI. J lost 4 bases, V lost 6 bases, and 9 bases had no gene match. The CDR3 is CASSRQGVGGETQYF. The CDR3 DNA is TGTGCCAGCAGCCGACAGGGGGTGGGAGGAGAGACCCAGTACTTC.

CDR3 in DNA: TGTGCCAGCAGTTTGTGGACTAGCGGGAACTACGAGCAGTACTTC. It codes for CASSLWTSGNYEQYF. The rearrangement uses TRBV28 and TRBJ2-7; 12 nucleotides match TRBD2. Trimming took 3 bases from V and 3 from J; bases not matched to a gene: 3. The germline CDR1 and CDR2 sequences are MDHEN and SYDVKM. The CDR3 is made up of 15 amino acids.

This chain uses TRBV6-5 with TRBJ2-5; D is ambiguous. The DNA end is a closer match to TRBJ2-7, so the J assignment may be wrong. This CDR3 comprises 12 residues. Germline lookup yields CDR1 MNHEY and CDR2 SVGAGI. The CDR3 here is CASSTLSREQYF. The CDR3 coding sequence is TGTGCCAGCAGTACGCTCTCGCGCGAGCAGTACTTC.

The gene calls are TRBV7-2 and TRBJ1-2; no clear D. Germline CDR1 and CDR2: SGHTA and FQGNSA. Deletions cut 1 base from V and 4 bases from J, with 7 bases between. The CDR3 has 13 residues. DNA of the CDR3: TGTGCCAGCAGCTTAGAACATTTCTATGGCTACACCTTC. This codes for CASSLEHFYGYTF.

The chain is built from TRBV4-1 and TRBJ2-7, with 7 bases matching TRBD2. From germline, CDR1 is MGHRA and CDR2 YSYEKL. The CDR3 consists of 15 residues. V gave up 1 base and J gave up 3 bases; unmatched junction bases: 6. CDR3 DNA sequence: TGCGCCAGCAGCCAAGTAAAGGGCGGGAGCTACGAGCAGTACTTC. Translating it yields CASSQVKGGSYEQYF.

This chain links TRBV19 with TRBJ1-1, with D possibly TRBD1 on 6 matching bases. This CDR3 is built from 15 residues. Germline assignment: CDR1 LNHDA and CDR2 SQIVND (reference sequence). Trimming pared 3 bases from V and 4 bases from J, leaving 15 bases between. The DNA for the CDR3 is TGTGCCAGTAGTATGGGGACACTCCTGGGCACTGAAGCTTTCTTT. Translating it yields CASSMGTLLGTEAFF.

The V gene is TRBV5-6, the J gene TRBJ2-7, with 10 bases aligning to TRBD2. Germline CDR1 is SGHDT and CDR2 is YYEEEE. Trimming removed 0 bases from V and 5 bases from J; junction bases left unmatched: 14. This CDR3 contains 18 residues. The CDR3 nucleotides read TGTGCCAGCAGCTTGGGCGAAGGATCTAGCGGGAGATCCAACGAGCAGTACTTC. The encoded protein is CASSLGEGSSGRSNEQYF.

The chain has TRBV27 and TRBJ1-1, with D possibly matching TRBD1 (6 bases). Germline V gene data show CDR1 as MNHEY and CDR2 as SMNVEV (reference sequence). The CDR3 runs to 14 residues. Trimming stripped 5 bases from V and 3 bases from J, with 13 bases between. The CDR3 loop is CASSIVGGYTEAFF. DNA for the CDR3: TGTGCCAGCAGTATTGTAGGGGGTTACACTGAAGCTTTCTTT.

This chain joins TRBV6-5 and TRBJ1-5; a weak D match, TRBD1 (5 bases). The length of the CDR3 is 15 residues. CDR1 and CDR2 from the germline V gene are MNHEY and SVGAGI. Trimming left V 6 bases short and J 7 bases short, with 19 bases between. The CDR3 nucleotides are TGTGCCAGCAGCCCAGGGCACAAGCAAGGGCAGCCCCAGCATTTT. This sequence encodes CASSPGHKQGQPQHF.

The chain combines TRBV27 with TRBJ1-1; 7 bases map to TRBD1. The CDR3 covers 15 residues. Losses at the gene ends were 0 bases for V and 1 base for J; bases not matched to a gene: 2. The germline gives CDR1 MNHEY, CDR2 SMNVEV (reference sequence). CDR3: CASSLSTGKNTEAFF. Written as DNA, the CDR3 is TGTGCCAGCAGTTTATCGACAGGGAAGAACACTGAAGCTTTCTTT.

The count of this clone is one. The J gene is TRBJ2-2, the V gene TRBV7-3; 7 bases are a match to TRBD1. V lost 5 bases to trimming and J lost 3 bases; unmatched junction nucleotides: 6. The CDR3 has 15 residues. The germline CDR1 and CDR2 sequences are SGHTA and FQGTGA. DNA of the CDR3: TGTGCCAGCAGCCTACGACAGGGTCACACCGGGGAGCTGTTTTTT. Its protein is CASSLRQGHTGELFF.

The rearrangement joins TRBV5-1 to TRBJ2-3; D remains unclear. The CDR3 runs 16 residues. The germline CDR1 and CDR2 sequences are SGHRS and YFSETQ. Trimming pared 0 bases from V and 0 bases from J, leaving 11 bases between. CDR3 in amino acids: CASSLVADSSTDTQYF. CDR3 DNA: TGCGCCAGCAGCTTGGTGGCAGACTCTAGCACAGATACGCAGTATTTT.

V gene TRBV7-2 combines with J gene TRBJ2-1; TRBD1 is a possible D gene (6 bases). The CDR3 has 15 residues. The germline V gene has CDR1 SGHTA and CDR2 FQGNSA. The V end lost 3 bases, the J end lost 3 bases, and 12 bases lay between the germline ends. The CDR3 sequence: CASSFSGAGYNEQFF. DNA of the CDR3: TGTGCCAGCAGCTTTTCAGGGGCTGGCTACAATGAGCAGTTCTTC.

This chain joins TRBV6-6 and TRBJ2-7; the match to TRBD1 covers 10 bases. Germline V gene data show CDR1 as MNHNY and CDR2 as SVGAGI (reference sequence). There are 13 residues in the CDR3. The ends lost 6 bases at V and 4 bases at J; junction bases unmatched: 3. In DNA, the CDR3 is TGTGCCAGCAGCCGGGACAGGGGTTACGAGCAGTACTTC. This gives the protein CASSRDRGYEQYF.

The gene calls are TRBV5-6 and TRBJ2-7, with 9 bases lining up with TRBD1. This CDR3 spans 17 amino acids. Germline V CDR1 and CDR2: SGHDT, YYEEEE. V lost 1 base and J lost 0; bases outside the gene matches: 8. The CDR3 here is CASSLRSTGGGSYEQYF. The CDR3 DNA is TGTGCCAGCAGCTTGAGATCGACAGGGGGGGGCTCCTACGAGCAGTACTTC.

Notes on this clone: A read error may account for a junction end that differs from germline. The sample holds other DNA sequences that translate to the same CDR3. V usage is TRBV28 and J usage is TRBJ2-1; possible D gene TRBD2, 6 bases. This CDR3 has 15 residues. The germline CDR1 and CDR2 sequences are MDHEN and SYDVKM. The CDR3 nucleotides are TGTGCCAGCAGTTCCTGGGAGGCACCCTACAATGAGCAATTCTTC. This encodes CASSSWEAPYNEQFF. Combining the CDR3 with reference TRBV28 and TRBJ2-1 gives the whole variable domain DVKVTQSSRYLVKRTGEKVFLECVQDMDHENMFWYRQDPGLGLRLIYFSYDVKMKEKGDIPEGYSVSREKKERFSLILESASTNQTSMYLCASSSWEAPYNEQFFGPGTRLTVL.

V is TRBV15 and J is TRBJ2-3; TRBD2 matches 8 bases. The CDR3 runs to 15 residues. Germline CDR1 reads LNHNV; CDR2 reads YYDKDF (reference sequence). The trim removed 1 base at V and 3 bases at J, leaving 3 bases unmatched. The CDR3 region has the DNA TGTGCCACCAGCAGAGTGAGCGGGGGAACAGATACGCAGTATTTT. Protein: CATSRVSGGTDTQYF. The whole variable domain, remainder taken from reference TRBV15 and TRBJ2-3, is DAMVIQNPRYQVTQFGKPVTLSCSQTLNHNVMYWYQQKSSQAPKLLFHYYDKDFNNEADTPDNFQSRRPNTSFCFLDIRSPGLGDTAMYLCATSRVSGGTDTQYFGPGTRLTVL.

The chain links TRBV11-2 to TRBJ2-7, with D unresolved. Trimming cost V 5 bases and J 4 bases, with 9 bases left between them. Germline V CDR1 and CDR2: SGHAT, FQNNGV. CDR3 length: 12 residues. CDR3 DNA sequence: TGTGCCAGCAGCCGACTCGGTTACGAGCAGTACTTC. Protein product: CASSRLGYEQYF. Complete variable domain (other parts from reference TRBV11-2 and TRBJ2-7): EAGVAQSPRYKIIEKRQSVAFWCNPISGHATLYWYQQILGQGPKLLIQFQNNGVVDDSQLPKDRFSAERLKGVDSTLKIQPAKLEDSAVYLCASSRLGYEQYFGPGTRLTVT.

The rearrangement links TRBV6-6 to TRBJ2-7; D possibly corresponds to TRBD2 (7 bases). The CDR3 has 15 residues. Germline assignment: CDR1 MNHNY and CDR2 SVGAGI (reference sequence). Trimming shortened V by 4 bases and J by 5 bases, and 18 bases separated the two germline ends. The CDR3 DNA reads TGTGCCAGCAGTTTCTTAGGGGGGGGCGGGGACGAGCAGTACTTC. Translating gives CASSFLGGGGDEQYF.

This chain connects TRBV9 to TRBJ2-1, with a tentative D call TRBD2 (6 bases). Deletions cut 0 bases from V and 7 bases from J, with 8 bases between. Germline V gene data show CDR1 as SGDLS and CDR2 as YYNGEE. The CDR3 contains 13 residues. The CDR3 is CASSVAAGNEQFF. As DNA, the CDR3 is TGTGCCAGCAGCGTAGCGGCGGGGAATGAGCAGTTCTTC. Supplemented by reference TRBV9 and TRBJ2-1, the full variable domain reads DSGVTQTPKHLITATGQRVTLRCSPRSGDLSVYWYQQSLDQGLQFLIQYYNGEERAKGNILERFSAQQFPDLHSELNLSSLELGDSALYFCASSVAAGNEQFFGPGTRLTVL.

The chain has TRBV27 and TRBJ2-7; D may be TRBD2 (7 bases). CDR1 is MNHEY, CDR2 SMNVEV, per germline (reference sequence). Deletions cut 0 bases from V and 0 bases from J, with 15 bases between. This CDR3 has 17 amino acids. CDR3 region: CASSLSRGGYLSYEQYF. The CDR3 DNA reads TGTGCCAGCAGTTTATCTAGGGGGGGCTACCTCTCCTACGAGCAGTACTTC.

This clone turned up a few times. The chain uses TRBV19 and TRBJ2-4, with 8 bases identical to TRBD1. Germline trimming cut 4 bases from V and 7 bases from J; bases unmatched to any gene: 3. The CDR3 consists of 13 residues. CDR1 is LNHDA, CDR2 SQIVND, per germline (reference sequence). CDR3 DNA sequence: TGTGCCAGTAGTAGGCGGGACAGGAACATTCAGTACTTC. Translation: CASSRRDRNIQYF.

This chain uses TRBV6-5 with TRBJ2-1; TRBD2 matches 8 bases. The germline V gene has CDR1 MNHEY and CDR2 SVGAGI. V shed 5 bases and J 10 bases; nucleotides not matched to a gene: 13. The CDR3 is 15 amino acids. The CDR3 DNA reads TGTGCCAGCAGTCCGCCGGGACTAGGGTTGAAGGAGCAGTTCTTC. Amino acid sequence: CASSPPGLGLKEQFF.

The rearrangement links TRBV19 to TRBJ1-1; 7 positions match TRBD1. The CDR3 length is 15 residues. Germline CDR1 reads LNHDA; CDR2 reads SQIVND (reference sequence). J was trimmed by 4 bases and V by 3 bases; bases with no gene match: 8. CDR3 DNA sequence: TGTGCCAGTAGTATTATTACAGGGGTTGGCACTGAAGCTTTCTTT. This gives the protein CASSIITGVGTEAFF.

The chain recombines TRBV19 with TRBJ2-1, with a weak D call TRBD2 (6 bases). The V gene lost 3 bases and the J gene lost 12 bases, with 24 bases spanning the gap. CDR3 length: 16 amino acids. The germline V gene has CDR1 LNHDA and CDR2 SQIVND (reference sequence). CDR3 DNA: TGTGCCAGTAGTATGGGGGGAACAGGCCAAACCGAGGGGCAGTTCTTC. Its protein is CASSMGGTGQTEGQFF.